The table lists the clone carrying this TCR beta chain with a count of one. What it recognizes is unknown. This CDR3 is built from 16 residues. V was shortened by 1 base and J by 0 bases, with 13 bases between the two germline ends. Looked up from germline, CDR1 is SGHDN and CDR2 is FVKESK. Using immunoSEQ multiplex PCR, the repertoire was profiled, and TCRdb retains in-frame clones only, with some absent. The top ten clones hold approximately 1.3% of a sample with approximately 190,000 clones, almost 95% of them seen once. These data are taken from a study of T cell responses to AZD1222 COVID-19 vaccine. Overall study: Both about-4-week and about-12-week second-dose recipients were combined. Study findings and constraints: Nearly half of the spike-specific TCRs reportedly recognize variant regions that carry no mutations. Across spike, vaccine-associated CD4 TCRs were found, dominant at 160-218 and 743-854. Possibly, clonal diversity was underestimated; donors were largely white British and included more females.

The starting material was peripheral blood, obtained on day 0 of AZD1222 vaccination. The V and J genes are TRBV14 and TRBJ2-7, with a possible D match to TRBD1 (5 bases). The source is an adult in good health. CDR3 amino acids: CASSQVFGADSYEQYF. The CDR3 DNA sequence: TGTGCCAGCAGCCAAGTGTTTGGGGCTGACTCCTACGAGCAGTACTTC.